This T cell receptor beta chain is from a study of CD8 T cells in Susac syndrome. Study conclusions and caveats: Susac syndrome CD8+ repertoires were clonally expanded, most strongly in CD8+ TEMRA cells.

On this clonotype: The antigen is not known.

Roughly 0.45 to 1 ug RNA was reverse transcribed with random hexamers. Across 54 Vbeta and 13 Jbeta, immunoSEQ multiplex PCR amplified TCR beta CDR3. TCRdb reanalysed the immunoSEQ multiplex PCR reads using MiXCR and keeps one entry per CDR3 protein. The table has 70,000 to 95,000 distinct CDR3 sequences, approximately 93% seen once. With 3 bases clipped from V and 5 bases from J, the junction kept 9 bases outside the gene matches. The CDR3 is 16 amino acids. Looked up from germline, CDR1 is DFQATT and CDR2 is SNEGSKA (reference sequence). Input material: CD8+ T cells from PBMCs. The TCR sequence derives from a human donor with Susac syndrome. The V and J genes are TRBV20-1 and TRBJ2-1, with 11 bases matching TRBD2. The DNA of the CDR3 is TGCAGTGCTAGTTCACTAGCGGGAGTCTTTAACAATGAGCAGTTCTTC. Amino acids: CSASSLAGVFNNEQFF.